This T cell receptor (beta chain) was obtained from a study of beta chain features in type 1 diabetes listed by TCRdb under 2018. Regarding the complete study: Mean age, gender distribution, total cell number and subset yield were not different between patients and healthy donors. A total of around 110,000,000 sorted cells were examined across all samples, and RNA yield correlated strongly with the number of cells per subset. Regulatory and stem cell-like memory subsets were obtained from only 8 patients and roughly eight healthy donors, while naive and central memory subsets were obtained from all 30 or so donors. In the study, recently diagnosed type 1 diabetes patients and matched healthy donors were compared on the TCRB repertoires of their sorted circulating CD4+ T cell subsets. The full study reports these points: A moderate but significant shortening of TCRB CDR3 length was observed in type 1 diabetes patients in all four CD4+ subsets. Naive, central memory and regulatory TCRB repertoires appeared more similar among patients than among healthy donors. Because small numbers of individuals were included in the HLA sub-analyses, any influence of HLA type on TCRB rearrangement was left unresolved. At VDJ recombination sites, patients with type 1 diabetes made fewer insertions and deleted more nucleotides, a pattern implying thymic rearrangement abnormalities. Shorter templates might be favored by PCR, yet because patient and control samples were amplified and corrected together, any such skew would affect both groups equally. Because cDNA was sequenced instead of genomic DNA, activated cells with high expression could be over-represented, although the groups did not differ in activation or CD3 levels.

Each donor gave one peripheral blood draw, around 0.12 L on average, collected into heparinised tubes. A BD FACSAria II and a panel including CD45RO, CCR7, CD25, CD127, CD95 and CD27 were used to sort naive, central memory, regulatory and stem cell-like memory CD4+ T cells. A purity above 98% was achieved for all sorted populations. PBMCs were separated immediately by Lymphoprep density gradient centrifugation and were stained directly, without being cultured. Samples were stained and sorted in pairs, with one healthy donor and one patient per experiment, so that batch effects were minimized. There are many counts of this clone. The specificity of this receptor is unknown. The sample holds no much larger clone one base away, and base qualities are not on file. All of the isolated RNA was reverse transcribed with the High Capacity cDNA Reverse Transcription Kit, so expressed TCRB transcripts were sequenced. Deep immunoSEQ sequencing was applied to naive, central memory and regulatory T cell samples, giving an average of about 3.57 million total reads per sample. Sorted cells were lysed in RLT buffer, and RNA was extracted using DNase-treated RNeasy Micro or Mini kits according to cell number. To prevent cross-contamination, every cell subset was processed on its own, while patient and healthy donor samples were processed together. The immunoSEQ multiplex PCR was used to amplify TCRB sequences from cDNA, generating 87-bp fragments that spanned the CDR3 region. The amplicons were sequenced using the Illumina HiSeq platform. From the authors' description of their analysis: Synthetic template baselines were used to correct PCR bias computationally, reads within Hamming distance 2 were collapsed together, and singletons that could not be merged were discarded. Reads were aligned against IMGT to assign V, D and J genes, CDR3 length and insertions or deletions at six rearrangement sites. Within each subset, clonotype counts were normalized to the number of sorted cells before true diversity and Gini coefficients were calculated with the tcR R package. The overlap coefficient, calculated on TCRB nucleotide sequences, was used to quantify repertoire sharing. Out-of-frame TCRB sequences from naive cells were analyzed to stand in for the pre-selection repertoire. TCRdb stores this immuneACCESS table with in-frame sequences only. Part of the clones is absent; in the studies checked, under half of the shortfall reflects unresolved V genes, and no reason is known for the rest. Clone size and the V and J calls come from that table; the DNA yielded D and trimming. This sample comprises hundreds of thousands of clones, 14% of them detected only once. Clones ranked in the top ten supply about 0.034% of the sample.

Via the germline V gene, CDR1 is SQVTM and CDR2 ANQGSEA. V loses 7 bases of germline sequence and J loses 1 base, and the interval between the two ends is 12 bases. The CDR3 covers 13 residues, taking in both the cysteine and the phenylalanine. The entry retains the CDR3 DNA only, 39 bases that are in frame from base 1. This chain is built from TRBV29-1 and TRBJ2-3; a weak D assignment points to TRBD2 (5 bases agree). The source material was naive CD4+ T cells from blood. The cell subset or site label, as the study defines it: true naive CD4+ T cells. The receptor was isolated from a young man in good health. The CDR3 reads CSATHGGTDTQYF. The nucleotide sequence is given as TGCAGCGCCACACACGGGGGCACAGATACGCAGTATTTT.